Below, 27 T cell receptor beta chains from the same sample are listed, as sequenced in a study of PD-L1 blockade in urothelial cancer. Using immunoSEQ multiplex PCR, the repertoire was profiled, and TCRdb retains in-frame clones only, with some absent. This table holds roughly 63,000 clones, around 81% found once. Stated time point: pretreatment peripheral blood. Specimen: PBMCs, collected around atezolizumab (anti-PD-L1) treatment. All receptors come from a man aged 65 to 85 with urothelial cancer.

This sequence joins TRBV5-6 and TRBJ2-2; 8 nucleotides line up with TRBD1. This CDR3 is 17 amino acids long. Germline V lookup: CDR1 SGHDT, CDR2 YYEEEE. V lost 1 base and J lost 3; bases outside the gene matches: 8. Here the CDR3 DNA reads TGTGCCAGCAGCTTGTCCAGGGGGCTTACCTACACCGGGGAGCTGTTTTTT. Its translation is CASSLSRGLTYTGELFF.

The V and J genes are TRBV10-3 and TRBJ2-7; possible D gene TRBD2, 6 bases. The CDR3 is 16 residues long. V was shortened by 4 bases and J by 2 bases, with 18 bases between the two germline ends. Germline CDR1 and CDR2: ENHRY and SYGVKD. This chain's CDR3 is CAISAAQRVTAYEQYF. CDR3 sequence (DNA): TGTGCCATCAGTGCGGCCCAGCGGGTGACTGCCTACGAGCAGTACTTC.

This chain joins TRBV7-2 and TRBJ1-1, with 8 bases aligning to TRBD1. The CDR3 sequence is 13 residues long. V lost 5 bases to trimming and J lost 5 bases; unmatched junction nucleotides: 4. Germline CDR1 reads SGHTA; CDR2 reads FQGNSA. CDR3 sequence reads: CASSPNRGTEAFF. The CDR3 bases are TGTGCCAGCAGCCCAAACAGGGGGACTGAAGCTTTCTTT.

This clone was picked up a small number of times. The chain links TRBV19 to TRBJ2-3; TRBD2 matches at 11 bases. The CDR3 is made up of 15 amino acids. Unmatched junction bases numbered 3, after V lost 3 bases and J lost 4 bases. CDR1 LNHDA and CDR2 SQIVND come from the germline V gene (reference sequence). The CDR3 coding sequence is TGTGCCAGTAGTATGACTAGCGGGAACCCAGATACGCAGTATTTT. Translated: CASSMTSGNPDTQYF.

The DNA of the CDR3 is TGTGCCATCAGTGCAGGGCCTTCCTCTGGAAACACCATATATTTT. Residues: CAISAGPSSGNTIYF. This chain uses TRBV10-3 with TRBJ1-3; D possibly corresponds to TRBD1 (5 bases). This CDR3 has 15 amino acids. V was clipped by 4 bases and J by 0 bases, with 10 bases between them. Germline CDR1 reads ENHRY; CDR2 reads SYGVKD.

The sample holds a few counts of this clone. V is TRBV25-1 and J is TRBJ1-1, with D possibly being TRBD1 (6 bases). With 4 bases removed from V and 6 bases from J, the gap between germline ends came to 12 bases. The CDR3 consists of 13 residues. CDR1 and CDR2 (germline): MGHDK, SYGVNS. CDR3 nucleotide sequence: TGTGCCAGCAGTGGACAGGATTGGGCTGAAGCTTTCTTT. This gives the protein CASSGQDWAEAFF.

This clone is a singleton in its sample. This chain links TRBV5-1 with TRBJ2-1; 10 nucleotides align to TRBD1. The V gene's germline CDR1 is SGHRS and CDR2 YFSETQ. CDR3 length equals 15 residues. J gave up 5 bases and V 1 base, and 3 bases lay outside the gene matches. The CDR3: CASSLRTGGNNEQFF. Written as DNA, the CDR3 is TGCGCCAGCAGCTTGCGGACAGGGGGTAACAATGAGCAGTTCTTC.

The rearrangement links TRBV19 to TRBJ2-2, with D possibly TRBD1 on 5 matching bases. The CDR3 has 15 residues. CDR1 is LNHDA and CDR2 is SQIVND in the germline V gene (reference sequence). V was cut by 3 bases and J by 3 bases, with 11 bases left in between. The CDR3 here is CASSIGQGDTGELFF. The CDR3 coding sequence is TGTGCCAGTAGTATCGGACAAGGTGACACCGGGGAGCTGTTTTTT.

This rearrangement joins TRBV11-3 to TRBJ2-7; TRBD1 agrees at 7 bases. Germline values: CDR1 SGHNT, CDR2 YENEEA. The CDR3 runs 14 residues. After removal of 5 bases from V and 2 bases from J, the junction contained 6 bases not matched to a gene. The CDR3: CASSNRDRPYEQYF. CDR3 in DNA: TGTGCCAGCAGCAACCGGGACAGACCCTACGAGCAGTACTTC. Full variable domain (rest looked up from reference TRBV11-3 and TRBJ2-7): EAGVVQSPRYKIIEKKQPVAFWCNPISGHNTLYWYLQNLGQGPELLIRYENEEAVDDSQLPKDRFSAERLKGVDSTLKIQPAELGDSAVYLCASSNRDRPYEQYFGPGTRLTVT.

The DNA for the CDR3 is TGTGCCAGCAGCCCCCTGGGCCAGGGTCAAGAGACCCAGTACTTC. This gives the protein CASSPLGQGQETQYF. The chain uses TRBV7-2 and TRBJ2-5; TRBD1 might be the D (5 bases). The ends were cut back, 5 bases at V and 2 bases at J, with 15 bases in the middle. The CDR3 covers 15 residues. In germline, CDR1 is SGHTA, CDR2 FQGNSA. Drawing the rest from reference TRBV7-2 and TRBJ2-5, the complete variable domain is GAGVSQSPSNKVTEKGKDVELRCDPISGHTALYWYRQSLGQGLEFLIYFQGNSAPDKSGLPSDRFSAERTGGSVSTLTIQRTQQEDSAVYLCASSPLGQGQETQYFGPGTRLLVL.

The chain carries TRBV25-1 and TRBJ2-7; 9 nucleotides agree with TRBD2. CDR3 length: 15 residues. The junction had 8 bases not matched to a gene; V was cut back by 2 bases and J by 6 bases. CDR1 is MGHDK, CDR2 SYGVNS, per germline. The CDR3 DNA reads TGTGCCAGCAGTGAAGGCCCTAGCGGGAACACCGAGCAGTACTTC. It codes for CASSEGPSGNTEQYF.

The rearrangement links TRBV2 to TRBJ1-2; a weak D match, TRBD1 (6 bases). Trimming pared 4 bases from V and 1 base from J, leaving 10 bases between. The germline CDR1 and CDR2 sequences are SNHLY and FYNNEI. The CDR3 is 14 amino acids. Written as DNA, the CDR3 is TGTGCCAGCAGTGGAGACAGGTATAACTATGGCTACACCTTC. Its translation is CASSGDRYNYGYTF.

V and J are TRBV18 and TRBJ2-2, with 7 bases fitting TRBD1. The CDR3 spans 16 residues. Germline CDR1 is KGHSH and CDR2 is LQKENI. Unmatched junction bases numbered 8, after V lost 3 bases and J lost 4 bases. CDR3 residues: CASSPPGTVLTGELFF. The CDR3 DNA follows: TGTGCCAGCTCACCGCCCGGGACAGTCCTCACCGGGGAGCTGTTTTTT.

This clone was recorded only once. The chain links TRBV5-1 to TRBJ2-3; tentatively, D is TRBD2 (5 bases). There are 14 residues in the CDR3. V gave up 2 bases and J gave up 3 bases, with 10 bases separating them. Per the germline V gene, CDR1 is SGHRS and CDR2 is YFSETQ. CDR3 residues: CASSFTSGTDTQYF. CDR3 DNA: TGCGCCAGCAGCTTTACGTCGGGGACAGATACGCAGTATTTT.

The CDR3 coding sequence is TGTGCCAGCTCGCAGGCTGGACAGGGTTTGAACACTGAAGCTTTCTTT. It specifies CASSQAGQGLNTEAFF. The chain carries TRBV18 and TRBJ1-1, with 8 bases fitting TRBD1. V was clipped by 6 bases and J by 0 bases; unmatched bases: 9. The V gene's germline CDR1 is KGHSH and CDR2 LQKENI. The CDR3 totals 16 residues.

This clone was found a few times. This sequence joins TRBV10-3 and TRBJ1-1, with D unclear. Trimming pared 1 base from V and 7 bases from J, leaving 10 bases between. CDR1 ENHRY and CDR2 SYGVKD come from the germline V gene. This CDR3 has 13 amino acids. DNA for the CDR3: TGTGCCATCAGTGAGTTTAGCAGTGATGAAGCTTTCTTT. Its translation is CAISEFSSDEAFF.

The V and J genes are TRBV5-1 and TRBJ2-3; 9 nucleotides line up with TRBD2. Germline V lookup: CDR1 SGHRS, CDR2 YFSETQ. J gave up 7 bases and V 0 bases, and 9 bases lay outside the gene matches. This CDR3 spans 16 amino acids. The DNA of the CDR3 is TGCGCCAGCAGCTTGGAGGCTAGCGGGACAGAGAATACGCAGTATTTT. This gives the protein CASSLEASGTENTQYF.

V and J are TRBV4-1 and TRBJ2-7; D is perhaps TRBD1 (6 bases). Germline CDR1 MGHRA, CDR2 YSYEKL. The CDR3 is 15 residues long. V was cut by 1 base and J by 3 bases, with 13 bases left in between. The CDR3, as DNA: TGCGCCAGCAGCCAAGTGGGGACACTGAGCTACGAGCAGTACTTC. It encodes CASSQVGTLSYEQYF.

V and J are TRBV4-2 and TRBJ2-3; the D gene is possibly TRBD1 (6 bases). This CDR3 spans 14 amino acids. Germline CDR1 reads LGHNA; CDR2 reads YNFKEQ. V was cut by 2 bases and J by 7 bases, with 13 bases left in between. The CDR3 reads CASSQTTGGNTQYF. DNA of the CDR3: TGTGCCAGCAGCCAAACGACAGGTGGAAATACGCAGTATTTT.

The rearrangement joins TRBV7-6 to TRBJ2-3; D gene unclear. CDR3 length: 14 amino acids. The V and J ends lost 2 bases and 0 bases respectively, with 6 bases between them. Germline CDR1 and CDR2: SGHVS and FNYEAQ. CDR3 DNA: TGTGCCAGCAGCTTAAGCCGTAGCACAGATACGCAGTATTTT. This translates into CASSLSRSTDTQYF.

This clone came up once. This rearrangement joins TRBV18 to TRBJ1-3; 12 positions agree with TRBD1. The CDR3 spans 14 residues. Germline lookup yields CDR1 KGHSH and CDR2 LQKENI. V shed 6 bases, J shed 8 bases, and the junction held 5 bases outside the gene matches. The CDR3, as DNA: TGTGCCAGCTCGCCGGGACAGGGGGCGGACACCATATATTTT. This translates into CASSPGQGADTIYF.

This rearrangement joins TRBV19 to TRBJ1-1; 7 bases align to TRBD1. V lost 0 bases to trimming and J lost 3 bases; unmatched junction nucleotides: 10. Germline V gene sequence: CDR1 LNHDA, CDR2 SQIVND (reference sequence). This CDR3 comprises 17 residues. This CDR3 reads CASSIDPTGIGYTEAFF. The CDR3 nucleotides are TGTGCCAGTAGTATAGACCCGACAGGGATAGGCTACACTGAAGCTTTCTTT.

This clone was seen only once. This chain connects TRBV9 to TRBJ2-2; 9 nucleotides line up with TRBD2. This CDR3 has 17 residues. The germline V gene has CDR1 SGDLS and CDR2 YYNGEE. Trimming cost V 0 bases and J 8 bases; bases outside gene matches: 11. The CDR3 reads CASSVAPRVAGDGELFF. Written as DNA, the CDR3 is TGTGCCAGCAGCGTAGCCCCCCGGGTAGCGGGAGATGGGGAGCTGTTTTTT.

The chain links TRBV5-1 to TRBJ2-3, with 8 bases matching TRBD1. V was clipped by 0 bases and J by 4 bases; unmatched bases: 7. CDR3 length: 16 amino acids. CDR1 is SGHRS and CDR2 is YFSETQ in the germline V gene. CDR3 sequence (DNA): TGCGCCAGCAGCTTGGCCTTGGCAGGGGGCCCAGATACGCAGTATTTT. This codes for CASSLALAGGPDTQYF.

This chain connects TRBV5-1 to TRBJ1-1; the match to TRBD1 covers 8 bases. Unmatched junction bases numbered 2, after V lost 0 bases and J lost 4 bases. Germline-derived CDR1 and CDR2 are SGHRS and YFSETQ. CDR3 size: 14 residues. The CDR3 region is CASSLGQGSTEAFF. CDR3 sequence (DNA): TGCGCCAGCAGCTTGGGACAGGGGTCCACTGAAGCTTTCTTT.

CDR3 coding DNA: TGTGCCAGCAGCGCGAAACAGGGGACGTTGTTCTTC. This encodes CASSAKQGTLFF. V usage is TRBV9 and J usage is TRBJ2-1; 7 bases match TRBD1. Germline V lookup: CDR1 SGDLS, CDR2 YYNGEE. Trimming cost V 3 bases and J 15 bases; bases outside gene matches: 9. The CDR3 has 12 residues.

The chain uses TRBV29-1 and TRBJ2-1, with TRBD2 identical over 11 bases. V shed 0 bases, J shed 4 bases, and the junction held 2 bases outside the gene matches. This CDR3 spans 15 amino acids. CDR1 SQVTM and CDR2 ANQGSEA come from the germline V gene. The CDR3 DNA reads TGCAGCGTTGAAGATCCTAGCGGGGGGTACAATGAGCAGTTCTTC. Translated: CSVEDPSGGYNEQFF.